The present T cell receptor (beta chain) was sequenced within a study of Ad26.COV2.S vaccination and SARS-CoV-2 variants. Turning to the study itself: Administration of Ad26.COV2.S was intramuscular, either once or twice 56 days apart.

The treatment denotes: 19 received Ad26.COV2.S at low or high dose, single or two shots; 5 received placebo; per-sample allocation not given. The investigators took samples on day 63 after the first vaccine or placebo injection. In Boston, an adult donor aged 18-55 years took part. Sequencing was performed with immunoSEQ multiplex PCR; in TCRdb, only in-frame clones are kept and a portion is missing. The sample contains roughly 350,000 clones, about nine tenths of which appear only once. Germline loops: CDR1 MNHNS, CDR2 SASEGT. There are 20 residues in the CDR3. The ends lost 0 bases at V and 3 bases at J; junction bases unmatched: 13. This clone was observed a single time. Its antigen remains unknown. The study, taken as a whole, reports: Responses of T cells in total may have been underestimated by the TCR breadth and depth analyses. People given the vaccine had a wider spike-specific TCR breadth than placebo recipients did.

The material was peripheral blood, obtained in a trial of Ad26.COV2.S vaccine versus placebo. This TCR was sampled from a person between 18 and 65 years old who received the Ad26.COV2.S COVID-19 vaccine or a placebo. V is TRBV6-1 and J is TRBJ2-1; 11 bases fit TRBD2. CDR3 DNA: TGTGCCAGCAGTGAAGCGCTTCGGGTAGGGCTAGCGGGGGGCTACAATGAGCAGTTCTTC. Protein sequence: CASSEALRVGLAGGYNEQFF.